One sample yielded the 25 T cell receptor beta chains listed below, sequenced in a study of T cell clonality in common variable immunodeficiency. Overall study results and limits: In common variable immunodeficiency, TCR beta chains reportedly carried fewer deletions and N-nucleotide insertions.

Their specific antigens are unknown. The method was immunoSEQ multiplex PCR; TCRdb's version includes in-frame clones alone and lacks a portion of them. The table lists roughly 3,600 clones, with no singletons. Sequencing was carried out using peripheral blood mononuclear cells. Receptor source: a human donor with common variable immunodeficiency.

This clone was observed a few times. The CDR3 loop is CSARGLQSSYEQYF. The sequenced part of the CDR3 DNA is TGCAGTGCTAGGGGCCTACAGAGCTCCTACGAG. The V call is TRBV20-1, the J call TRBJ2-7; D unresolved. The DNA ends 3 residues before the CDR3 does, and the rest of the CDR3 is filled in from the germline J gene. The V end was cut by 3 bases, the J end by 0 bases, with 12 bases between. The V gene's germline CDR1 is DFQATT and CDR2 SNEGSKA (reference sequence). The CDR3 is 14 amino acids.

This clone was counted a few times. The CDR3 end is not reached by the read, which stops 3 residues before it; the germline J gene fills it in. The chain combines TRBV7-9 with TRBJ2-3; no reliable D call. Trimming removed 8 bases at V and 2 bases at J, with 5 bases between. The CDR3 spans 11 residues. Per germline, CDR1 SEHNR and CDR2 FQNEAQ (reference sequence). CDR3 amino acids: CASGPTDTQYF. The CDR3 DNA, read in part, is TGTGCCAGCGGGCCCACAGATACG.

This clone was seen a handful of times. The read finishes 3 residues shy of the CDR3 end, and the germline J gene is used to complete it. The rearrangement joins TRBV5-1 to TRBJ2-1, with D possibly matching TRBD1 (6 bases). Germline CDR1 is SGHRS and CDR2 is YFSETQ. Deletions cut 3 bases from V and 2 bases from J, with 9 bases between. The CDR3 extends over 14 amino acids. Incomplete CDR3 DNA: TGCGCCAGCAGCTCAACAGGGCCCTACAATGAG. Encoded protein: CASSSTGPYNE. The entire CDR3 protein is CASSSTGPYNEQFF.

Many counts were recorded for this clone. The read comes to an end 3 residues before the CDR3 does, leaving the germline J gene to fill in the end. This chain links TRBV6-2 or TRBV6-3 with TRBJ2-4; 7 nucleotides agree with TRBD1. V was pared by 8 bases and J by 8 bases, with 3 bases of the junction left unmatched. The length of the CDR3 is 11 residues. The germline V gene has CDR1 MNHEY and CDR2 SVGEGT. CDR3 sequence reads: CASGTGDIQYF. CDR3 DNA (partial): TGTGCCAGCGGAACAGGGGACATT.

Remarks on this clone: The CDR3 is cut off 3 residues early in the read; its end comes from the germline J gene. This chain links TRBV13 with TRBJ2-7; 8 bases align to TRBD1. CDR1 and CDR2 from the germline V gene are PRHDT and FYEKMQ (reference sequence). This CDR3 spans 16 amino acids. V lost 5 bases, J lost 2 bases, and 11 bases stayed unmatched. Partial CDR3 DNA: TGTGCCAGCAGCCGGGCCGTGGGACAGGTCACCTACGAG. Translated: CASSRAVGQVTYE. The CDR3 reads in full as CASSRAVGQVTYEQYF.

This clone has just a few counts. Coverage ceases 3 residues before the CDR3 finishes, and the germline J gene fills in the end. The rearrangement joins TRBV7-9 to TRBJ2-5, with D unclear. Germline V gives CDR1 SEHNR, CDR2 FQNEAQ (reference sequence). Between the trimmed V and J ends, which lost 5 bases and 5 bases, there was a span of 18 bases. This CDR3 contains 15 residues. The CDR3 region is CASSQEIIGSETQYF. CDR3 DNA, as far as it was read: TGTGCCAGCAGCCAAGAGATCATAGGTAGCGAGACC.

Details on this clone: The read ends 3 residues before the CDR3 terminus; that terminus is restored from the germline J gene. The chain joins TRBV7-9 to TRBJ2-5; 7 bases match TRBD1. Germline V gene data show CDR1 as SEHNR and CDR2 as FQNEAQ (reference sequence). Losses at the gene ends were 4 bases for V and 7 bases for J; bases not matched to a gene: 9. The CDR3 loop spans 14 amino acids. Partial CDR3 DNA: TGTGCCAGCAGCTCCTCCGACAGGGTGGCGACC. Translation gives CASSSSDRVAT. The whole CDR3 sequence is CASSSSDRVATQYF.

As regards this clone: The read terminates 3 residues ahead of where the CDR3 ends, so the germline J gene completes it. V and J are TRBV6-2 or TRBV6-3 and TRBJ1-6; 7 bases map to TRBD1. J gave up 5 bases and V 7 bases, and 5 bases lay outside the gene matches. Germline lookup yields CDR1 MNHEY and CDR2 SVGEGT. This CDR3 comprises 14 residues. CDR3 bases read: TGTGCCAGCAAAGGACAGGCGGATAATTCACCC. Translating it yields CASKGQADNSP. The CDR3, in full, reads CASKGQADNSPLHF.

For this clone: Read coverage stops 3 residues before the CDR3 terminus; the germline J gene supplies the remainder. The chain combines TRBV7-9 with TRBJ2-7; TRBD1 aligns across 7 bases. The CDR3 loop spans 13 amino acids. Looked up from germline, CDR1 is SEHNR and CDR2 is FQNEAQ (reference sequence). Trimming took 4 bases from V and 3 from J; bases not matched to a gene: 3. The part of the CDR3 DNA that was read is TGTGCCAGCAGCTCCCGGGACAGCTACGAG. The encoded protein is CASSSRDSYE. The full CDR3 is CASSSRDSYEQYF.

Concerning this clone itself: The CDR3 end is not reached by the read, which stops 3 residues before it; the germline J gene fills it in. This sequence joins TRBV19 and TRBJ1-1; D remains ambiguous. V shed 7 bases and J shed 4 bases, with 22 bases lying between them. The CDR3 has 16 amino acids. CDR1 and CDR2 from the germline V gene are LNHDA and SQIVND (reference sequence). The covered CDR3 bases are TGTGCCAGTACCCCCCTCGGCGGCCCATCAAGCACTGAA. Protein: CASTPLGGPSSTE. The entire CDR3 protein reads CASTPLGGPSSTEAFF.

About this clone: The read ends 3 residues shy of where the CDR3 ends; the end is completed using the germline J gene. The genes are TRBV7-9 and TRBJ1-2; possible D gene TRBD1, 6 bases. Germline CDR1 is SEHNR and CDR2 is FQNEAQ (reference sequence). Trimming stripped 7 bases from V and 4 bases from J, with 13 bases between. CDR3 length: 13 amino acids. Incomplete CDR3 DNA: TGTGCCAGCATCGGGGGGCTTAGCTATGGC. Residues: CASIGGLSYG. From start to end, the CDR3 is CASIGGLSYGYTF. The whole variable domain, filled in from reference TRBV7-9 and TRBJ1-2, reads DTGVSQNPRHKITKRGQNVTFRCDPISEHNRLYWYRQTLGQGPEFLTYFQNEAQLEKSRLLSDRFSAERPKGSFSTLEIQRTEQGDSAMYLCASIGGLSYGYTFGSGTRLTVV.

This clone has just a few counts. The read terminates 3 residues ahead of where the CDR3 ends, so the germline J gene completes it. V is TRBV6-2 or TRBV6-3 and J is TRBJ2-5, with 9 nucleotides matching TRBD2. Germline V gene lookup returns CDR1 MNHEY and CDR2 SVGEGT. The trim removed 2 bases at V and 4 bases at J, leaving 8 bases unmatched. This CDR3 has 16 residues. CDR3 protein: CASSYGSGGQRETQYF. The sequenced CDR3 bases are TGTGCCAGCAGTTACGGAAGCGGGGGGCAACGAGAGACC.

This clone has a handful of counts. The read halts 3 residues ahead of the CDR3 end, with the missing end drawn from the germline J gene. This rearrangement joins TRBV7-9 to TRBJ1-2; TRBD1 might be the D (6 bases). Germline CDR1 and CDR2: SEHNR and FQNEAQ (reference sequence). The CDR3 loop spans 14 amino acids. V lost 8 bases and J 2 bases, leaving 15 bases between the germline ends. Partial CDR3 DNA: TGTGCCAGCGGTGTATCGGGGGGCAACTATGGC. Its translation: CASGVSGGNYG. The full CDR3 sequence reads CASGVSGGNYGYTF.

This clone was seen only a few times. The sequence runs out 3 residues before the end of the CDR3; the remainder is reconstructed from the germline J gene. The chain links TRBV18 to TRBJ1-1, with D tentatively TRBD1 (6 bases). The CDR3 has 14 amino acids. V shed 3 bases and J shed 2 bases, with 10 bases lying between them. From germline, CDR1 is KGHSH and CDR2 LQKENI. The covered CDR3 bases are TGTGCCAGCTCACCCGGACAGTTCAACACTGAA. It translates to CASSPGQFNTE. The complete CDR3 protein is CASSPGQFNTEAFF.

By share, this clone ranks as medium-sized. The observed sequence ends 3 residues before the CDR3 terminus, with the missing tail filled in from the germline J gene. The chain joins TRBV19 to TRBJ2-1, with D uncertain. The CDR3 consists of 12 residues. The V and J ends lost 5 bases and 7 bases respectively, with 9 bases between them. The germline V gene has CDR1 LNHDA and CDR2 SQIVND (reference sequence). Partial CDR3 DNA: TGTGCCAGTAGTGTGGCCTCAAATGAG. Translation gives CASSVASNE. The whole CDR3 sequence reads CASSVASNEQFF.

Ten or more counts support this clone. The CDR3 goes on 3 residues after the read ends, and that part is filled in from the germline J gene. The chain has TRBV6-4 and TRBJ2-3, with D unresolved. The V gene lost 2 bases and the J gene lost 2 bases, with 5 bases spanning the gap. The CDR3 consists of 13 residues. CDR1 and CDR2 from the germline V gene are MRHNA and SNTAGT. CDR3: CASSDKATDTQYF. CDR3 bases read: TGTGCCAGCAGTGACAAGGCCACAGATACG.

This clone has at least ten counts. The read stops 3 residues short of the end of the CDR3; the missing end is completed from the germline J gene. This rearrangement joins TRBV5-4 to TRBJ2-2; D gene uncertain. The germline gives CDR1 SGHNT, CDR2 YYREEE (reference sequence). V lost 3 bases and J lost 2, with 2 bases in between. This CDR3 is built from 12 residues. The CDR3 region is CASSSNTGELFF. CDR3 DNA (partial): TGTGCCAGCAGCTCTAACACCGGGGAG.

CDR3 DNA, as far as it was read: TGTGCCAGCCTAGGGAGCGGGGGCGAGACC. Translated, it gives CASLGSGGET. The CDR3 reads in full as CASLGSGGETQYF. The rearrangement uses TRBV19 and TRBJ2-5, with 8 bases identical to TRBD2. The read finishes 3 residues shy of the CDR3 end, and the germline J gene is used to complete it. This CDR3 has 13 residues. Unmatched junction bases numbered 8, after V lost 9 bases and J lost 5 bases. Germline CDR1 reads LNHDA; CDR2 reads SQIVND (reference sequence).

This clone was seen at least ten times. The CDR3 end is not reached by the read, which stops 3 residues before it; the germline J gene fills it in. The J gene is TRBJ1-2, the V gene TRBV18; 7 bases are a match to TRBD1. The germline CDR1 and CDR2 sequences are KGHSH and LQKENI. This CDR3 has 15 amino acids. V lost 3 bases to trimming and J lost 4 bases; unmatched junction nucleotides: 8. CDR3 DNA, as far as it was read: TGTGCCAGCTCACCTTCAGGACAGGAGTCCTATGGC. Translating gives CASSPSGQESYG. The whole CDR3 protein reads CASSPSGQESYGYTF.

This clone has a handful of counts. The read comes to an end 3 residues before the CDR3 does, leaving the germline J gene to fill in the end. The chain has TRBV2 and TRBJ2-6; 11 nucleotides align to TRBD2. Unmatched junction bases numbered 7, after V lost 6 bases and J lost 12 bases. CDR3 size: 14 residues. Germline-derived CDR1 and CDR2 are SNHLY and FYNNEI. The DNA read from the CDR3 is TGTGCCAGCAGCGGGACTCTAGCGGGGGGCGTC. This translates into CASSGTLAGGV. The full CDR3 is CASSGTLAGGVLTF.

A note on this clone: The read gets to within 3 residues of the CDR3 end, and the germline J gene fills in the rest. The chain recombines TRBV18 with TRBJ1-2; weak D call: TRBD1 (6 bases). Looked up from germline, CDR1 is KGHSH and CDR2 is LQKENI. The CDR3 consists of 13 residues. Deletions cut 3 bases from V and 4 bases from J, with 9 bases between. CDR3 bases read: TGTGCCAGCTCACCCGGACAGACCTATGGC. This gives the protein CASSPGQTYG. The whole CDR3 reads CASSPGQTYGYTF.

This clone was observed at least ten times. From the germline J gene comes the end of the CDR3, since the read stops 3 residues before it. V gene TRBV5-4 combines with J gene TRBJ1-1, with D possibly matching TRBD1 (5 bases). CDR1 is SGHNT and CDR2 is YYREEE in the germline V gene (reference sequence). V shed 3 bases and J shed 0 bases, with 9 bases lying between them. This CDR3 has 14 amino acids. The CDR3 sequence is CASSWGGVNTEAFF. Partial CDR3 DNA: TGTGCCAGCAGCTGGGGGGGGGTGAACACTGAA. Filled out from reference TRBV5-4 and TRBJ1-1, the complete variable domain reads ETGVTQSPTHLIKTRGQQVTLRCSSQSGHNTVSWYQQALGQGPQFIFQYYREEENGRGNFPPRFSGLQFPNYSSELNVNALELDDSALYLCASSWGGVNTEAFFGQGTRLTVV.

This clone is medium-sized. The read gets to within 3 residues of the CDR3 end, and the germline J gene fills in the rest. The chain has TRBV19 and TRBJ1-2; 7 bases align to TRBD1. Germline CDR1 and CDR2: LNHDA and SQIVND (reference sequence). CDR3 length equals 13 residues. Partial CDR3 DNA: TGTGCCAGTAGTGCGACAGGGTTCCAGGGC. This encodes CASSATGFQG. The full CDR3 sequence reads CASSATGFQGYTF.

This clone was detected a few times. The CDR3 sequence is CASSEQGAHRDEAFF. CDR3 DNA (partial): TGTGCCAGCAGTGAACAGGGGGCGCATCGGGATGAA. The rearrangement joins TRBV2 to TRBJ1-1, with 8 bases fitting TRBD1. With the read ending 3 residues before the CDR3 end, the germline J gene is used to fill in that end. The CDR3 totals 15 residues. The germline V gene has CDR1 SNHLY and CDR2 FYNNEI. V lost 2 bases and J lost 7; bases outside the gene matches: 9.

There are a few counts of this clone. The CDR3 bases that were read are TGTGCCAGTAGTATGGACAGTTCTTCAGGGGACACTGAA. Encoded protein: CASSMDSSSGDTE. The whole CDR3 reads CASSMDSSSGDTEAFF. The genes are TRBV19 and TRBJ1-1, with D tentatively TRBD1 (6 bases). The read finishes 3 residues shy of the CDR3 end, and the germline J gene is used to complete it. Per germline, CDR1 LNHDA and CDR2 SQIVND (reference sequence). V lost 3 bases and J 3 bases, leaving 17 bases between the germline ends. The CDR3 spans 16 residues.